Following are 10 T cell receptor beta chains from one sample sequenced in a study of T-cell memory formation after mild COVID-19. TCRdb itself ran the 5' RACE reads through MiXCR, one entry per CDR3 protein. The sample lists about 250,000 distinct CDR3 sequences; about a sixth were seen once. Sequenced: PBMCs or a T cell subset sorted from them (not recorded which). Every receptor here comes from a man aged 18-30 years who had mild COVID-19 (a few samples of this study predate the infection). Cell type and time point are not known.

This clonotype was observed a few times. V gene TRBV18 combines with J gene TRBJ2-1; D could derive from TRBD1 or TRBD2 (6 bases each). The CDR3 extends over 12 amino acids. Trimming removed 3 bases at V and 14 bases at J, with 14 bases between. Germline V gene sequence: CDR1 KGHSH, CDR2 LQKENI. The CDR3: CASSPGGPREFF. The CDR3 nucleotides are TGTGCCAGCTCACCGGGGGGCCCGAGGGAGTTCTTC. The variable domain in full, with the rest retrieved from reference TRBV18 and TRBJ2-1, is NAGVMQNPRHLVRRRGQEARLRCSPMKGHSHVYWYRQLPEEGLKFMVYLQKENIIDESGMPKERFSAEFPKEGPSILRIQQVVRGDSAAYFCASSPGGPREFFGPGTRLTVL.

This clonotype was detected only a few times. V is TRBV7-2 and J is TRBJ2-2; D remains ambiguous. This CDR3 region has 14 residues. Germline V gives CDR1 SGHTA, CDR2 FQGNSA. Between the trimmed V and J ends, which lost 3 bases and 5 bases, there was a span of 10 bases. CDR3 nucleotide sequence: TGTGCCAGCAGCTTCAACCTAAATACCGGGGAGCTGTTTTTT. It specifies CASSFNLNTGELFF.

The table lists this clonotype with a count of one. The V call is TRBV5-1, the J call TRBJ2-6; no clear D gene. The V and J ends lost 1 base and 3 bases respectively, with 8 bases between them. The germline V gene encodes CDR1 SGHRS and CDR2 YFSETQ. The CDR3 sequence is 15 residues long. CDR3 in DNA: TGCGCCAGCAGCTTGACGGCGATTGGGGCCAACGTCCTGACTTTC. This sequence encodes CASSLTAIGANVLTF.

The V call is TRBV9, the J call TRBJ2-5; D perhaps matches TRBD2 (6 bases). With 4 bases removed from V and 7 bases from J, the gap between germline ends came to 20 bases. In germline, CDR1 is SGDLS, CDR2 YYNGEE. The length of the CDR3 is 15 residues. The DNA for the CDR3 is TGTGCCAGCAGCCCGAACGATGGCGGGGATTTGACCCAGTACTTC. It is translated as CASSPNDGGDLTQYF.

This clonotype was counted at least ten times. V usage is TRBV12-3 or TRBV12-4 and J usage is TRBJ2-5; 8 bases match TRBD2. After removal of 10 bases from V and 4 bases from J, the junction contained 5 bases not matched to a gene. CDR3 size: 12 residues. The CDR3 spells CATGLVPETQYF. The CDR3 DNA follows: TGTGCCACGGGACTAGTGCCAGAGACCCAGTACTTC.

The CDR3 reads CAIGTENYEQYF. In nucleotides, the CDR3 is TGTGCCATCGGGACAGAAAACTACGAGCAGTACTTC. The chain is built from TRBV10-3 and TRBJ2-7, with 7 positions matching TRBD1. V was clipped by 8 bases and J by 3 bases; unmatched bases: 4. The CDR3 covers 12 residues. From germline, CDR1 is ENHRY and CDR2 SYGVKD.

This clonotype occurred a few times. The chain has TRBV18 and TRBJ2-5; 7 bases match TRBD1. CDR3 length: 16 amino acids. V lost 3 bases and J lost 2; bases outside the gene matches: 9. CDR1 and CDR2 from the germline V gene are KGHSH and LQKENI. This chain's CDR3 is CASSPMRGRPQETQYF. Here the CDR3 DNA reads TGTGCCAGCTCACCTATGAGGGGGCGTCCTCAAGAGACCCAGTACTTC.

The chain is built from TRBV30 and TRBJ2-3; possibly TRBD1 or TRBD2 for D (5 bases each). Trimming stripped 4 bases from V and 4 bases from J, with 12 bases between. Germline V gene sequence: CDR1 GTSNPN, CDR2 SVGIG (reference sequence). CDR3 size: 13 residues. The CDR3 DNA follows: TGTGCCTGGAAACCGCGAGGGGCAGATACGCAGTATTTT. It codes for CAWKPRGADTQYF.

This clonotype turned up a few times. CDR3 DNA sequence: TGTGCCACGGGAGGACAGGGCTCCTACGAGCAGTACTTC. Translating it yields CATGGQGSYEQYF. The rearrangement links TRBV10-3 to TRBJ2-7; TRBD1 might be the D (8 bases). This CDR3 is built from 13 residues. Germline CDR1 and CDR2: ENHRY and SYGVKD. Trimming stripped 10 bases from V and 0 bases from J, with 13 bases between.

There are many counts of this clonotype. This chain joins TRBV4-3 and TRBJ2-3; D remains ambiguous. The CDR3 contains 15 residues. V was trimmed by 0 bases and J by 0 bases, leaving 7 bases between them. Germline lookup yields CDR1 LGHNA and CDR2 YSLEER. The CDR3 region has the DNA TGCGCCAGCAGCCAAGAGGGTCTGAGCACAGATACGCAGTATTTT. Its protein is CASSQEGLSTDTQYF.